Listed below are T cell receptor beta chains from one sample, sequenced in a study of human T cells and chemical hapten exposure. TCRdb re-called the RACE reads with MiXCR, one entry per CDR3 protein. The top ten hold 1.5% to 2% of the sample, which has 150,000 to 200,000 distinct CDR3 sequences, about 14% seen once. This specimen was whole blood, taken in connection with sensitization to the hapten diphenylcyclopropenone (DPC). The receptor source for this set is a young woman with alopecia areata. Some clones in this sample may be carry-over from other donors' samples. CDR3s include the opening cysteine and the closing phenylalanine or tryptophan. Fields, in order: clone size, J gene, CDR3 length, V gene, D gene, CDR3 DNA, CDR3 protein. The D gene is left open where the match is weak. Only some rows state a clone size, as once, few, many or a class for expanded clones.

size: -
J: TRBJ2-7
length: 14
V: TRBV18
D: TRBD1
DNA: TGTGCCAGCTCACCGAGGGACAGAACCTACGAGCAGTACTTC
CDR3: CASSPRDRTYEQYF

size: few
J: TRBJ1-2
length: 15
V: TRBV7-2
D: TRBD1
DNA: TGTGCCAGCAGCCCTGGGACAGGGAAGGGCTATGGCTACACCTTC
CDR3: CASSPGTGKGYGYTF

size: few
J: TRBJ2-5
length: 13
V: TRBV10-3
D: TRBD1
DNA: TGTGCCATCAGTAGGGACAGGGAAGAGACCCAGTACTTC
CDR3: CAISRDREETQYF

size: many
J: TRBJ2-2
length: 14
V: TRBV7-3
D: -
DNA: TGTGCCAGCAGCACGGACTATAACACCGGGGAGCTGTTTTTT
CDR3: CASSTDYNTGELFF

size: -
J: TRBJ1-2
length: 14
V: TRBV7-9
D: -
DNA: TGTGCCAGCAGCCTAGATTTGGACAGCTATGGCTACACCTTC
CDR3: CASSLDLDSYGYTF

size: many
J: TRBJ2-7
length: 12
V: TRBV28
D: -
DNA: TGTGCCAGCCGCCCGGGGGCCTACGAGCAGTACTTC
CDR3: CASRPGAYEQYF

size: -
J: TRBJ2-7
length: 11
V: TRBV29-1
D: TRBD1
DNA: TGCAGCGTGGGGACAGCCTACGAGCAGTACTTC
CDR3: CSVGTAYEQYF

size: few
J: TRBJ1-1
length: 15
V: TRBV18
D: TRBD1
DNA: TGTGCCAGCTCAGCCCGGACAGGGATGAACACTGAAGCTTTCTTT
CDR3: CASSARTGMNTEAFF

size: many
J: TRBJ2-5
length: 11
V: TRBV29-1
D: -
DNA: TGCAGCGTTGCCCGGGAGGAGACCCAGTACTTC
CDR3: CSVAREETQYF

size: once
J: TRBJ2-7
length: 14
V: TRBV18
D: TRBD2
DNA: TGTGCCAGCTCACCGGGGCGGGAGTTTTTCGAGCAGTACTTC
CDR3: CASSPGREFFEQYF

size: few
J: TRBJ2-3
length: 14
V: TRBV29-1
D: -
DNA: TGCAGCGTTGAAGGGGGGGGCGAAACAGATACGCAGTATTTT
CDR3: CSVEGGGETDTQYF

size: -
J: TRBJ1-2
length: 16
V: TRBV28
D: -
DNA: TGTGCCAGCAGTTTGGATCAGGGGAAAGCTAACTATGGCTACACCTTC
CDR3: CASSLDQGKANYGYTF

size: -
J: TRBJ2-2
length: 17
V: TRBV12-3/TRBV12-4
D: -
DNA: TGTGCCAGCAGCTTACAACCCGGACGGCCTATCACCGGGGAGCTGTTTTTT
CDR3: CASSLQPGRPITGELFF

size: -
J: TRBJ1-2
length: 16
V: TRBV5-4
D: -
DNA: TGTGCCAGCAGCTTGTCTGACAGCGCGCGAAACTATGGCTACACCTTC
CDR3: CASSLSDSARNYGYTF

size: few
J: TRBJ2-5
length: 14
V: TRBV20-1
D: -
DNA: TGCAGTGCTACACTTCCGGGTCTGCAAGAGACCCAGTACTTC
CDR3: CSATLPGLQETQYF

size: many
J: TRBJ2-3
length: 15
V: TRBV2
D: -
DNA: TGTGCCAGCAGTGAGGTCCAAGGAGGCACAGATACGCAGTATTTT
CDR3: CASSEVQGGTDTQYF

size: -
J: TRBJ2-3
length: 15
V: TRBV20-1
D: -
DNA: TGCAGTGCTGGAGACCTGGTCAGGGTAACAGATACGCAGTATTTT
CDR3: CSAGDLVRVTDTQYF

size: -
J: TRBJ2-1
length: 12
V: TRBV7-3
D: TRBD2
DNA: TGTGCCAGCAGTTCGAGCGGGAGTGAGCAGTTCTTC
CDR3: CASSSSGSEQFF

size: -
J: TRBJ2-5
length: 15
V: TRBV29-1
D: TRBD2
DNA: TGCAGCGTTGACTCTAGCGGGGGGGCCTGGGAGACCCAGTACTTC
CDR3: CSVDSSGGAWETQYF

size: few
J: TRBJ2-3
length: 13
V: TRBV7-8
D: -
DNA: TGTGCCAGCAGCTTAGGACCCTCAGATACGCAGTATTTT
CDR3: CASSLGPSDTQYF

size: many
J: TRBJ1-2
length: 14
V: TRBV29-1
D: TRBD1
DNA: TGCAGCGTTGACCCGACGGGGACAGGGGGCGGCTACACCTTC
CDR3: CSVDPTGTGGGYTF

size: many
J: TRBJ1-2
length: 14
V: TRBV11-2
D: TRBD1
DNA: TGTGCCAGCAGGCCGGGACAGGGGGCCGGTGGCTACACCTTC
CDR3: CASRPGQGAGGYTF

size: -
J: TRBJ2-1
length: 16
V: TRBV6-1
D: -
DNA: TGTGTCAGCAGTGAAGCCGATAGCCGCCCACGGAGTGGGCAGTTCTTC
CDR3: CVSSEADSRPRSGQFF

size: many
J: TRBJ1-3
length: 17
V: TRBV14
D: -
DNA: TGTGCCAGCAGCCAAGATCGAGTGATGTCCTCTGGAAACACCATATATTTT
CDR3: CASSQDRVMSSGNTIYF

size: many
J: TRBJ2-7
length: 10
V: TRBV5-1
D: -
DNA: TGCGCCAGAAGGGGACCTTCGGTGTACTTC
CDR3: CARRGPSVYF

size: many
J: TRBJ1-5
length: 15
V: TRBV7-2
D: TRBD1
DNA: TGTGCCAGCAGCAACCAAGGACAGGGAGCTCAGCCCCAGCATTTT
CDR3: CASSNQGQGAQPQHF

size: many
J: TRBJ2-1
length: 15
V: TRBV11-1
D: TRBD2
DNA: TGTGCCAGCAGCTCCGACCTCCTAGCGGGGAATGAGCAGTTCTTC
CDR3: CASSSDLLAGNEQFF

size: few
J: TRBJ1-2
length: 15
V: TRBV7-7
D: TRBD1
DNA: TGTGCTAGCACCACCGACAGGGGGCCTAACTATGGCTACACCTTC
CDR3: CASTTDRGPNYGYTF

size: few
J: TRBJ1-2
length: 15
V: TRBV4-1
D: TRBD1
DNA: TGCGCCAGCAGCCATGATACAGGGGGCCGGTTTGGCTACACCTTC
CDR3: CASSHDTGGRFGYTF

size: few
J: TRBJ2-5
length: 13
V: TRBV27
D: -
DNA: TGTGCCAGCAGCGCCAGGGACCAAGAGACCCAGTACTTC
CDR3: CASSARDQETQYF

size: -
J: TRBJ2-5
length: 13
V: TRBV7-8
D: -
DNA: TGTGCCAGCAGCCCCCGACTAGGAGAGACCCAGTACTTC
CDR3: CASSPRLGETQYF

size: few
J: TRBJ1-1
length: 15
V: TRBV5-1
D: TRBD1
DNA: TGCGCCAGCAGTGAGACAGGGATGAAGGCGACTGAAGCTTTCTTT
CDR3: CASSETGMKATEAFF

size: few
J: TRBJ2-7
length: 12
V: TRBV29-1
D: -
DNA: TGCAGCGTTGGATACAGGGATGGCGAGCAGTACTTC
CDR3: CSVGYRDGEQYF

size: -
J: TRBJ1-6
length: 14
V: TRBV15
D: TRBD1
DNA: TGTGCCACCAGCAGCGGACAGGGATATTCACCCCTCCACTTT
CDR3: CATSSGQGYSPLHF

size: -
J: TRBJ1-5
length: 13
V: TRBV29-1
D: -
DNA: TGCAGCGTTGAAACGGGGCCCAATCAGCCCCAGCATTTT
CDR3: CSVETGPNQPQHF

size: many
J: TRBJ1-5
length: 9
V: TRBV29-1
D: -
DNA: TGCACTGATGGGGGGCCCCAGCATTTT
CDR3: CTDGGPQHF

size: -
J: TRBJ2-1
length: 14
V: TRBV9
D: -
DNA: TGTGCCAGCAGCGTAGGAGTTCCCTACAATGAGCAGTTCTTC
CDR3: CASSVGVPYNEQFF

size: -
J: TRBJ1-3
length: 16
V: TRBV7-2
D: TRBD1
DNA: TGTGCCAGCAGCTTCGGACAGGGGGCAGCTGGAAACACCATATATTTT
CDR3: CASSFGQGAAGNTIYF

size: many
J: TRBJ2-1
length: 15
V: TRBV4-3
D: -
DNA: TGCGCCAGCAGCCAAGAGTGGGTGGGGGCCCATGAGCAGTTCTTC
CDR3: CASSQEWVGAHEQFF

size: few
J: TRBJ1-2
length: 16
V: TRBV5-6
D: -
DNA: TGTGCCAGCAGTATGACAGGTTTAAGAACCTCCTATGGCTACACCTTC
CDR3: CASSMTGLRTSYGYTF

size: many
J: TRBJ1-1
length: 15
V: TRBV6-1
D: -
DNA: TGTGCCAGCAGGGACCCCGGACAAAAGAACACTGAAGCTTTCTTT
CDR3: CASRDPGQKNTEAFF

size: few
J: TRBJ2-2
length: 15
V: TRBV9
D: -
DNA: TGTGCCAGCAGCGTAGACAACAGGGCGACCGGGGAGCTGTTTTTT
CDR3: CASSVDNRATGELFF

size: -
J: TRBJ2-3
length: 15
V: TRBV7-9
D: TRBD1
DNA: TGTGCCAGCAGCTCTCTCGACAGGGGTACAGATACGCAGTATTTT
CDR3: CASSSLDRGTDTQYF

size: many
J: TRBJ2-5
length: 12
V: TRBV6-2/TRBV6-3
D: -
DNA: TGTGCCAGCAGTGAGGTTGGAGAGACCCAGTACTTC
CDR3: CASSEVGETQYF

size: -
J: TRBJ2-7
length: 14
V: TRBV27
D: -
DNA: TGTGCCAGCAGTTTATATAGAAACTCCTACGAGCAGTACTTC
CDR3: CASSLYRNSYEQYF

size: -
J: TRBJ1-6
length: 15
V: TRBV27
D: -
DNA: TGTGCCAGCAGTTCGGACCCGATAGCCAGTTCACCCCTCCACTTT
CDR3: CASSSDPIASSPLHF

size: -
J: TRBJ1-2
length: 15
V: TRBV6-5
D: -
DNA: TGTGCCAGCAGTTACTCGGGGATCAGTGCCTATGGCTACACCTTC
CDR3: CASSYSGISAYGYTF

size: many
J: TRBJ1-1
length: 13
V: TRBV4-3
D: -
DNA: TGCGCCAGCAGCCAAGATGTGGGCAGGGAAGCTTTCTTT
CDR3: CASSQDVGREAFF

size: -
J: TRBJ2-7
length: 13
V: TRBV28
D: -
DNA: TGTGCCAGCAGTTCCAACCCCACTAGCCGTCAGTACTTC
CDR3: CASSSNPTSRQYF

size: -
J: TRBJ2-1
length: 17
V: TRBV7-8
D: TRBD2
DNA: TGTGCCAGCAGCTTAGGCGGGGCGGGGGGACCATACAATGAGCAGTTCTTC
CDR3: CASSLGGAGGPYNEQFF

size: few
J: TRBJ2-3
length: 16
V: TRBV28
D: TRBD1
DNA: TGTGCCAGCAGTTCAACCGGGACAGGAAAGATAGATACGCAGTATTTT
CDR3: CASSSTGTGKIDTQYF

size: -
J: TRBJ1-4
length: 15
V: TRBV20-1
D: TRBD1
DNA: TGCAGTGCGGCGTCCAGACAGGGCACTAATGAAAAACTGTTTTTT
CDR3: CSAASRQGTNEKLFF

size: -
J: TRBJ2-3
length: 14
V: TRBV29-1
D: -
DNA: TGCAGCGTTGAGGTCGGGGGGCTGGTCGATTCGCAGTATTTT
CDR3: CSVEVGGLVDSQYF

size: many
J: TRBJ2-7
length: 15
V: TRBV7-9
D: TRBD1
DNA: TGTGCCAGCAGCTTAACAGGGGTAAGCTCCTACGAGCAGTACTTC
CDR3: CASSLTGVSSYEQYF

size: many
J: TRBJ2-2
length: 13
V: TRBV12-3/TRBV12-4
D: -
DNA: TGTGCCGGGAGGGACAGATACACCGGGGAGCTGTTTTTT
CDR3: CAGRDRYTGELFF

size: -
J: TRBJ1-4
length: 15
V: TRBV7-3
D: -
DNA: TGTGCCAGCAGCCCCCGGGACGAAGGCCGTGAAAAACTGTTTTTT
CDR3: CASSPRDEGREKLFF

size: -
J: TRBJ2-1
length: 16
V: TRBV25-1
D: TRBD2
DNA: TGTGCCAGCAGTGATCTTAGCGGGGGGGCCTACAATGAGCAGTTCTTC
CDR3: CASSDLSGGAYNEQFF

size: few
J: TRBJ1-1
length: 17
V: TRBV5-1
D: -
DNA: TGCGCCAGCAGCTTGGTCCCCGGACAAGCCGGGAACACTGAAGCTTTCTTT
CDR3: CASSLVPGQAGNTEAFF